Below, 18 T cell receptor beta chains from the same sample are listed, as sequenced in a study of blood T cell repertoires in COVID-19. Sequencing was performed with immunoSEQ multiplex PCR; in TCRdb, only in-frame clones are kept and a portion is missing. The data show 100,000 to 130,000 clones, over 80% seen once. Sequencing used peripheral blood. The receptors originated from a woman in her twenties or thirties with acute or convalescent COVID-19.

This clone was found once. This chain links TRBV5-1 with TRBJ2-1, with TRBD2 as a possible D gene (6 bases). CDR3 length equals 17 residues. The V end lost 1 base, the J end lost 0 bases, and 14 bases lay between the germline ends. The germline gives CDR1 SGHRS, CDR2 YFSETQ. The CDR3 sequence: CASSLNGLTSSYNEQFF. The CDR3 nucleotides are TGCGCCAGCAGCTTGAACGGACTAACGAGCTCCTACAATGAGCAGTTCTTC.

J is TRBJ2-1 and V is TRBV3-1 (or the pseudogene TRBV3-2), with 13 bases that match TRBD2. Germline V gives CDR1 LGHDT, CDR2 YNNKEL (reference sequence). This CDR3 has 15 residues. With 3 bases clipped from V and 4 bases from J, the junction kept 0 bases outside the gene matches. Here the CDR3 reads CASSQGLAGYNEQFF. CDR3 nucleotides: TGTGCCAGCAGCCAGGGACTAGCGGGGTACAATGAGCAGTTCTTC.

The chain joins TRBV12-3 or TRBV12-4 to TRBJ1-5, with D hard to call. The length of the CDR3 is 12 residues. The V end lost 6 bases, the J end lost 7 bases, and 10 bases lay between the germline ends. Here the CDR3 reads CASRYSGQPQHF. CDR3 bases: TGTGCCAGCAGATACTCGGGGCAGCCCCAGCATTTT.

The J gene is TRBJ2-7, the V gene TRBV5-4; D is undetermined. The CDR3 has 14 residues. V lost 4 bases and J 2 bases, leaving 13 bases between the germline ends. The germline gives CDR1 SGHNT, CDR2 YYREEE (reference sequence). CDR3 DNA sequence: TGTGCCAGCAGCCAACGTCGCGAGCCCTACGAGCAGTACTTC. Translating gives CASSQRREPYEQYF.

The chain carries TRBV9 and TRBJ2-3; 7 bases match TRBD1. Germline loops: CDR1 SGDLS, CDR2 YYNGEE. The V gene end was trimmed by 8 bases and the J gene end by 0 bases; junction bases not matched to a gene: 3. CDR3 length: 13 amino acids. The CDR3 DNA reads TGTGCCAGTGGGGACAGTAGCACAGATACGCAGTATTTT. This translates into CASGDSSTDTQYF.

The CDR3 sequence: CASSLEVGSPLHF. As DNA, the CDR3 is TGCGCCAGCAGCTTGGAAGTCGGGTCACCCCTCCACTTT. This chain joins TRBV5-1 and TRBJ1-6; D remains unclear. V dropped 0 bases and J dropped 10 bases, with 8 bases sitting between them. CDR1 SGHRS and CDR2 YFSETQ come from the germline V gene. The CDR3 covers 13 residues.

This chain connects TRBV6-1 to TRBJ2-2; TRBD2 matches 15 bases. In germline, CDR1 is MNHNS, CDR2 SASEGT. The CDR3 runs to 18 residues. The trim removed 3 bases at V and 5 bases at J, leaving 7 bases unmatched. The CDR3 sequence: CASSEGLAGGFRTGELFF. CDR3 sequence (DNA): TGTGCCAGCAGTGAGGGACTAGCGGGAGGTTTTCGGACCGGGGAGCTGTTTTTT.

The chain's CDR3 is CASSLTGGLTEAFF. Written as DNA, the CDR3 is TGCGCCAGCAGCTTGACAGGGGGGCTCACTGAAGCTTTCTTT. This sequence joins TRBV5-1 and TRBJ1-1; TRBD1 aligns across 8 bases. The CDR3 runs to 14 residues. Germline values: CDR1 SGHRS, CDR2 YFSETQ. V trimming: 1 base; J trimming: 4 bases; junction bases outside the gene matches: 3.

This rearrangement joins TRBV27 to TRBJ1-2; no reliable D call. V lost 8 bases and J lost 10, with 14 bases in between. CDR3 length: 11 amino acids. CDR1 and CDR2 (germline): MNHEY, SMNVEV (reference sequence). The CDR3 protein is CASGRLPAYTF. Written as DNA, the CDR3 is TGTGCCAGCGGTAGACTGCCAGCCTACACCTTC.

The J gene is TRBJ2-7, the V gene TRBV30, with D possibly matching TRBD2 (6 bases). From germline, CDR1 is GTSNPN and CDR2 SVGIG (reference sequence). The CDR3 totals 14 residues. Trimming cost V 4 bases and J 3 bases, with 16 bases left between them. In DNA, the CDR3 is TGTGCCTGGACCTTTCGACTAGGGAGCTACGAGCAGTACTTC. It translates to CAWTFRLGSYEQYF. Full variable domain (missing parts from reference TRBV30 and TRBJ2-7): SQTIHQWPATLVQPVGSPLSLECTVEGTSNPNLYWYRQAAGRGLQLLFYSVGIGQISSEVPQNLSASRPQDRQFILSSKKLLLSDSGFYLCAWTFRLGSYEQYFGPGTRLTVT.

The chain links TRBV19 to TRBJ1-6, with 7 bases matching TRBD1. Trimming at V came to 8 bases and at J to 6 bases, leaving 7 bases not matched to a gene. The CDR3 sequence is 14 residues long. Germline V gene data show CDR1 as LNHDA and CDR2 as SQIVND (reference sequence). CDR3: CASRARDSNSPLHF. The CDR3 region has the DNA TGTGCCAGTCGGGCCCGGGACAGTAATTCACCCCTCCACTTT.

This chain links TRBV5-8 with TRBJ1-2, with 7 bases fitting TRBD1. CDR3 length equals 16 residues. Germline CDR1 reads SGHTS; CDR2 reads YDEGEE. The V and J ends lost 1 base and 4 bases, in that order; junction bases with no gene match: 10. The CDR3 DNA follows: TGTGCCAGCAGCTTGATGTCCAGGGGGTCTTTCTATGGCTACACCTTC. Its translation: CASSLMSRGSFYGYTF.

The V and J genes are TRBV11-1 and TRBJ1-1, with D hard to call. V was shortened by 5 bases and J by 1 base, with 8 bases between the two germline ends. Germline V CDR1 and CDR2: SGHAT, FQDESV (reference sequence). The CDR3 spans 13 residues. The CDR3 loop is CASSNVRNTEAFF. CDR3 nucleotide sequence: TGTGCCAGCAGCAACGTCAGGAACACTGAAGCTTTCTTT.

This clone appeared a single time. The V gene is TRBV11-1, the J gene TRBJ2-5; perhaps TRBD1 as D (6 bases). V lost 2 bases and J 3 bases, leaving 10 bases between the germline ends. CDR3 length equals 14 residues. Germline V gene data show CDR1 as SGHAT and CDR2 as FQDESV (reference sequence). The CDR3 coding sequence is TGTGCCAGCAGCTTATTCCAGGGGAAAGAGACCCAGTACTTC. Encoded protein: CASSLFQGKETQYF.

The gene calls are TRBV5-6 and TRBJ1-2; TRBD1 matches 7 bases. Germline assignment: CDR1 SGHDT and CDR2 YYEEEE. This CDR3 contains 15 residues. The trim removed 3 bases at V and 1 base at J, leaving 6 bases unmatched. CDR3 sequence reads: CASSSRQGGNYGYTF. CDR3 in DNA: TGTGCCAGCAGCTCCAGACAGGGCGGTAACTATGGCTACACCTTC. Full variable domain (outside the CDR3, taken from reference TRBV5-6 and TRBJ1-2): DAGVTQSPTHLIKTRGQQVTLRCSPKSGHDTVSWYQQALGQGPQFIFQYYEEEERQRGNFPDRFSGHQFPNYSSELNVNALLLGDSALYLCASSSRQGGNYGYTFGSGTRLTVV.

The DNA of the CDR3 is TGTGCCAGCAGTTTAATAGGGGTCGAGCAGTACTTC. It codes for CASSLIGVEQYF. The rearrangement uses TRBV12-3 or TRBV12-4 and TRBJ2-7; weak D call: TRBD1 (5 bases). Trimming took off 2 bases at V and 6 bases at J, with 8 bases between the two ends. The length of the CDR3 is 12 residues.

The chain links TRBV2 to TRBJ2-2; 9 bases line up with TRBD2. Germline CDR1 and CDR2: SNHLY and FYNNEI. This CDR3 has 14 residues. V trimming: 7 bases; J trimming: 4 bases; junction bases outside the gene matches: 4. The CDR3 coding sequence is TGTGCCAGCACCCTAGCGGGAACCACCGGGGAGCTGTTTTTT. This sequence encodes CASTLAGTTGELFF. The complete variable domain, with remaining parts taken from reference TRBV2 and TRBJ2-2, reads EPEVTQTPSHQVTQMGQEVILRCVPISNHLYFYWYRQILGQKVEFLVSFYNNEISEKSEIFDDQFSVERPDGSNFTLKIRSTKLEDSAMYFCASTLAGTTGELFFGEGSRLTVL.

The chain recombines TRBV7-2 with TRBJ2-1; 15 bases are shared with TRBD2. Per the germline V gene, CDR1 is SGHTA and CDR2 is FQGNSA. CDR3 length equals 16 residues. Trimming removed 4 bases from V and 10 bases from J; junction bases left unmatched: 8. The CDR3 DNA sequence: TGTGCCAGCAGCTCACTCGGACTAGCGGGAGGGGGGGAGCAGTTCTTC. Its translation: CASSSLGLAGGGEQFF.